The 10 T cell receptor beta chains presented below share a single source sample, sequenced in a study of blood T cell repertoires in COVID-19. Profiling relied on immunoSEQ multiplex PCR, and the TCRdb table lists in-frame clones only, not all of them. The sample has about 47,000 clones, over 75% seen once. The sequencing sample was made of peripheral blood. These receptors were obtained from a man aged 70 or older with active COVID-19.

This chain connects TRBV5-1 to TRBJ2-7; 7 nucleotides align to TRBD1. The CDR3 is 14 residues long. CDR1 SGHRS and CDR2 YFSETQ come from the germline V gene. J was trimmed by 5 bases and V by 0 bases; bases with no gene match: 5. The CDR3: CASSLVLTGHEQYF. The DNA of the CDR3 is TGCGCCAGCAGCTTGGTACTGACAGGGCACGAGCAGTACTTC.

The rearrangement joins TRBV3-1 (or the pseudogene TRBV3-2) to TRBJ1-1; D is undetermined. Per the germline V gene, CDR1 is LGHDT and CDR2 is YNNKEL (reference sequence). The CDR3 is made up of 12 amino acids. Trimming took off 4 bases at V and 0 bases at J, with 3 bases between the two ends. The CDR3 protein is CASSPMNTEAFF. The CDR3, as DNA: TGTGCCAGCAGCCCCATGAACACTGAAGCTTTCTTT.

The rearrangement joins TRBV5-6 to TRBJ2-7; TRBD1 matches 9 bases. Per the germline V gene, CDR1 is SGHDT and CDR2 is YYEEEE. V lost 3 bases, J lost 6 bases, and 10 bases stayed unmatched. CDR3 size: 15 residues. CDR3 protein: CASSSIPRDRVEQYF. DNA of the CDR3: TGTGCCAGCAGCTCGATCCCCCGGGACAGGGTCGAGCAGTACTTC.

This CDR3 is CASSIAGQSIYEQYF. The CDR3 DNA follows: TGTGCCAGTAGTATTGCGGGACAGTCGATCTACGAGCAGTACTTC. The genes are TRBV19 and TRBJ2-7; a weak D match, TRBD1 (7 bases). The germline CDR1 and CDR2 sequences are LNHDA and SQIVND (reference sequence). The CDR3 loop spans 15 amino acids. Trimming removed 3 bases at V and 3 bases at J, with 15 bases between. The full variable domain, rest sourced from reference TRBV19 and TRBJ2-7, is DGGITQSPKYLFRKEGQNVTLSCEQNLNHDAMYWYRQDPGQGLRLIYYSQIVNDFQKGDIAEGYSVSREKKESFPLTVTSAQKNPTAFYLCASSIAGQSIYEQYFGPGTRLTVT.

The V call is TRBV5-4, the J call TRBJ1-1, with 11 positions matching TRBD1. J lost 3 bases, V lost 2 bases, and 3 bases had no gene match. The length of the CDR3 is 15 residues. The germline CDR1 and CDR2 sequences are SGHNT and YYREEE (reference sequence). The CDR3 nucleotides are TGTGCCAGCAGCTTAACGGGACAGGGGGACACTGAAGCTTTCTTT. Translating gives CASSLTGQGDTEAFF. The full variable domain, its missing parts supplied by reference TRBV5-4 and TRBJ1-1, is ETGVTQSPTHLIKTRGQQVTLRCSSQSGHNTVSWYQQALGQGPQFIFQYYREEENGRGNFPPRFSGLQFPNYSSELNVNALELDDSALYLCASSLTGQGDTEAFFGQGTRLTVV.

The chain combines TRBV4-3 with TRBJ1-1; D possibly corresponds to TRBD1 (5 bases). Trimming removed 0 bases at V and 5 bases at J, with 13 bases between. CDR3 length: 15 residues. Per the germline V gene, CDR1 is LGHNA and CDR2 is YSLEER. The CDR3: CASSQEAGIGTEAFF. The CDR3 nucleotides are TGCGCCAGCAGCCAAGAGGCAGGGATCGGGACTGAAGCTTTCTTT.

This chain joins TRBV27 and TRBJ2-7; TRBD2 might be the D (6 bases). The V gene lost 8 bases and the J gene lost 5 bases, with 19 bases spanning the gap. Germline V lookup: CDR1 MNHEY, CDR2 SMNVEV (reference sequence). The CDR3 totals 14 residues. As DNA, the CDR3 is TGTGCCAGCGGCCCTGGCGGGGACTGGGACGAGCAGTACTTC. It is translated as CASGPGGDWDEQYF.

The chain links TRBV5-1 to TRBJ2-7; the D gene is possibly TRBD1 (5 bases). Per germline, CDR1 SGHRS and CDR2 YFSETQ. The CDR3 totals 14 residues. The V and J ends lost 0 bases and 2 bases respectively, with 9 bases between them. The CDR3 bases are TGCGCCAGCAGCTTGGGCAGGGTCCCCTACGAGCAGTACTTC. Residues: CASSLGRVPYEQYF. Full variable domain (missing parts from reference TRBV5-1 and TRBJ2-7): KAGVTQTPRYLIKTRGQQVTLSCSPISGHRSVSWYQQTPGQGLQFLFEYFSETQRNKGNFPGRFSGRQFSNSRSEMNVSTLELGDSALYLCASSLGRVPYEQYFGPGTRLTVT.

The rearrangement uses TRBV18 and TRBJ2-7; D perhaps matches TRBD1 (6 bases). The length of the CDR3 is 15 residues. Germline V gives CDR1 KGHSH, CDR2 LQKENI. With 1 base removed from V and 3 bases from J, the gap between germline ends came to 13 bases. The CDR3 reads CASSPLGQKSYEQYF. Here the CDR3 DNA reads TGTGCCAGCTCACCACTTGGACAGAAAAGCTACGAGCAGTACTTC.

The genes are TRBV15 and TRBJ2-3; 8 bases align to TRBD2. The CDR3 loop spans 16 amino acids. Germline trimming cut 0 bases from V and 4 bases from J; bases unmatched to any gene: 6. Germline V gene sequence: CDR1 LNHNV, CDR2 YYDKDF (reference sequence). CDR3 in amino acids: CATSRDRGGGADTQYF. CDR3 nucleotides: TGTGCCACCAGCAGAGATCGGGGGGGCGGTGCAGATACGCAGTATTTT.